The T cell receptor (beta chain) under discussion was sequenced for a study of blood T cells in healthy people across ages. Trimming took 4 bases from V and 2 from J, leaving 17 bases between them. The CDR3 length is 15 residues. Germline values: CDR1 DFQATT, CDR2 SNEGSKA (reference sequence). With a J-beta primer mix and a sample-barcoded 5' primer, a second PCR ran about 6 to 11 cycles. TCRdb reprocessed the 5' RACE reads via MiXCR and lists one record per CDR3 protein. The sample yields 1.8 million or so distinct CDR3 sequences, about two fifths seen once. Study-wide findings and caveats: PBMCs that were unsorted prevented a conclusive naive versus antigen-experienced comparison.

Individuals who donated were healthy Caucasians from Russia aged about 6 to 100. On this clonotype itself: Its antigen is currently unknown.

The V call is TRBV20-1, the J call TRBJ1-2, with D tentatively TRBD1 (6 bases). The material sequenced was blood. This TCR came from a human donor in good health. CDR3 sequence reads: CSATTPQGPNYGYTF. The DNA for the CDR3 is TGCAGTGCTACCACACCACAGGGACCCAACTATGGCTACACCTTC.